This paragraph reports one TCR beta chain. Its specificity is not known. PCR amplification relied on 60 Vbeta primers (plus 13 Jbeta primers). Profiling relied on immunoSEQ multiplex PCR, and the TCRdb table lists in-frame clones only, not all of them. Altogether 150,000 to 200,000 clones are present, over 60% being singletons, with the ten largest covering about 2.5%. The V and J ends lost 4 bases and 2 bases, in that order; junction bases with no gene match: 7. The germline CDR1 and CDR2 sequences are SGHDT and YYEEEE. This CDR3 comprises 15 residues. This entry belongs to a study of cytomegalovirus exposure and HLA in healthy donors. Study conclusions and caveats: Analyses of presence/absence relied on an assumption of roughly uniform sequencing depth across donors.

The sequenced sample was PBMCs. V usage is TRBV5-6 and J usage is TRBJ1-2; TRBD1 matches 8 bases. The receptor's source is a woman aged 50 to 65 in good health and CMV-seronegative. In DNA form, the CDR3 reads TGTGCCAGCAGCCGTCCGGGACAGGCGAACTATGGCTACACCTTC. This codes for CASSRPGQANYGYTF.